The 32 T cell receptor beta chains listed next were all sequenced from one sample in a study of identical twins. TCRdb analysed the 5' RACE reads with MiXCR anew, one entry per CDR3 protein. Among hundreds of thousands of distinct CDR3 sequences listed, 7.5% were seen once. The same data also contributed to another study, on yellow fever vaccine responses in identical twins.

Material: memory (CD45RO+) T cells sorted from blood. Receptors originate from a woman younger than 35 in good health.

This clonotype was counted many times. The V call is TRBV7-9, the J call TRBJ1-4; no clear D gene. This CDR3 contains 13 residues. V lost 1 base, J lost 7 bases, and 7 bases lay in between. Germline V gene lookup returns CDR1 SEHNR and CDR2 FQNEAQ (reference sequence). The CDR3 loop reads CASSLDGVEKLFF. In DNA form, the CDR3 reads TGTGCCAGCAGCTTAGACGGAGTTGAAAAACTGTTTTTT.

Written as DNA, the CDR3 is TGTGCCAGCAGTTTAGAGGCAGGGGCACGGTGGGAGCAGTTCTTC. Protein product: CASSLEAGARWEQFF. V is TRBV12-3 or TRBV12-4 and J is TRBJ2-1, with a tentative D call TRBD1 (6 bases). This CDR3 contains 15 residues. V lost 1 base, J lost 10 bases, and 17 bases lay in between.

A few counts support this clonotype. The chain combines TRBV7-9 with TRBJ1-6, with 8 bases aligning to TRBD1. The germline gives CDR1 SEHNR, CDR2 FQNEAQ (reference sequence). The CDR3 spans 13 residues. V dropped 3 bases and J dropped 8; count of bases not matched to a gene: 0. The CDR3, as DNA: TGTGCCAGCAGCTTGGGACAGGATTCACCCCTCCACTTT. It specifies CASSLGQDSPLHF.

This clonotype was counted ten times or more. The chain employs TRBV3-1 and TRBJ2-7; D not certain. CDR1 and CDR2 from the germline V gene are LGHDT and YNNKEL (reference sequence). V lost 2 bases to trimming and J lost 4 bases, with 6 bases between them. This CDR3 region has 12 residues. CDR3 nucleotide sequence: TGTGCCAGCAGCCAACGAAAGTACGAGCAGTACTTC. This encodes CASSQRKYEQYF.

The rearrangement joins TRBV4-1 to TRBJ1-1; D ambiguous. This CDR3 is built from 15 residues. The germline V gene encodes CDR1 MGHRA and CDR2 YSYEKL. Trimming pared 1 base from V and 4 bases from J, leaving 13 bases between. The CDR3 sequence: CASSQVGLGGTEAFF. Here the CDR3 DNA reads TGCGCCAGCAGCCAAGTAGGGCTCGGAGGCACTGAAGCTTTCTTT.

This clonotype appeared many times. The rearrangement uses TRBV5-1 and TRBJ2-5; D remains unclear. CDR1 SGHRS and CDR2 YFSETQ come from the germline V gene. V dropped 0 bases and J dropped 0 bases, with 6 bases sitting between them. This CDR3 region has 14 residues. The CDR3 DNA reads TGCGCCAGCAGCTTGGTCGGAAACCAAGAGACCCAGTACTTC. It is translated as CASSLVGNQETQYF.

Many counts were recorded for this clonotype. This rearrangement joins TRBV6-2 or TRBV6-3 to TRBJ2-1, with 8 positions matching TRBD2. Germline V gene lookup returns CDR1 MNHEY and CDR2 SVGEGT. V was pared by 8 bases and J by 3 bases, with 9 bases of the junction left unmatched. The CDR3 has 15 residues. The CDR3 nucleotides are TGTGCCAGCGCCACCCCTAGCGGGTACTACAATGAGCAGTTCTTC. It translates to CASATPSGYYNEQFF.

This clonotype was seen many times. V is TRBV11-1 and J is TRBJ2-3; 10 bases agree with TRBD2. Germline lookup yields CDR1 SGHAT and CDR2 FQDESV (reference sequence). Trimming cost V 4 bases and J 7 bases; bases outside gene matches: 17. The CDR3 length is 18 residues. The CDR3 DNA reads TGTGCCAGCAGCTCTAGCGGGGGCGTTTCTTTACCATCTCATACGCAGTATTTT. Translating gives CASSSSGGVSLPSHTQYF.

Ten or more counts support this clonotype. This rearrangement joins TRBV5-1 to TRBJ2-1, with TRBD2 matching over 7 bases. CDR1 SGHRS and CDR2 YFSETQ come from the germline V gene. Losses at the gene ends were 7 bases for V and 0 bases for J; bases not matched to a gene: 7. The CDR3 is 15 residues long. As DNA, the CDR3 is TGCGCCAGCGGGGAGGGGCTAAGCTCCTACAATGAGCAGTTCTTC. Translating it yields CASGEGLSSYNEQFF.

This clonotype has at least ten counts. The J gene is TRBJ2-1, the V gene TRBV15; D remains unclear. V was clipped by 0 bases and J by 9 bases, with 15 bases between them. There are 15 residues in the CDR3. Germline V CDR1 and CDR2: LNHNV, YYDKDF (reference sequence). The CDR3 coding sequence is TGTGCCACCAGCAGAGATGGGCAGCCGTGGATTGAGCAGTTCTTC. It specifies CATSRDGQPWIEQFF.

This clonotype showed up just a few times. This chain connects TRBV25-1 to TRBJ2-1; D call uncertain. Germline CDR1 reads MGHDK; CDR2 reads SYGVNS. V lost 5 bases and J lost 7, with 12 bases in between. CDR3 size: 13 residues. CDR3 DNA: TGTGCCAGCAGTTGGCCAGGTACAAATGAGCAGTTCTTC. Its protein product is CASSWPGTNEQFF.

The sample holds a few counts of this clonotype. The chain has TRBV7-2 and TRBJ2-3; 11 bases are shared with TRBD2. V lost 1 base to trimming and J lost 4 bases; unmatched junction nucleotides: 7. This CDR3 region has 17 residues. Per the germline V gene, CDR1 is SGHTA and CDR2 is FQGNSA. In DNA, the CDR3 is TGTGCCAGCAGCTTAGGTAGCGGGGGGGCCTGGTCAGATACGCAGTATTTT. Translating gives CASSLGSGGAWSDTQYF.

This chain connects TRBV11-2 to TRBJ2-5; 9 bases are shared with TRBD1. CDR3 length equals 14 residues. V lost 3 bases to trimming and J lost 4 bases; unmatched junction nucleotides: 3. Germline V CDR1 and CDR2: SGHAT, FQNNGV. The CDR3 DNA reads TGTGCCAGCAGCTTGAGACAGGGGGTAGAGACCCAGTACTTC. Translated, it gives CASSLRQGVETQYF.

The rearrangement links TRBV7-6 to TRBJ1-3, with D maybe TRBD1 (6 bases). This CDR3 comprises 17 residues. In germline, CDR1 is SGHVS, CDR2 FNYEAQ. V lost 5 bases and J 7 bases, leaving 24 bases between the germline ends. The CDR3 spells CASSRKKTGGGPNTIYF. CDR3 DNA: TGTGCCAGCAGCCGTAAAAAAACGGGGGGCGGACCGAACACCATATATTTT.

The sample holds many counts of this clonotype. The V and J genes are TRBV28 and TRBJ2-7; D unresolved. CDR3 length: 13 amino acids. CDR1 is MDHEN, CDR2 SYDVKM, per germline. The V end was cut by 1 base, the J end by 4 bases, with 8 bases between. The CDR3 DNA follows: TGTGCCAGCAGTTTATCGGGTAAATACGAGCAGTACTTC. Encoded protein: CASSLSGKYEQYF. The whole variable domain, remainder taken from reference TRBV28 and TRBJ2-7, is DVKVTQSSRYLVKRTGEKVFLECVQDMDHENMFWYRQDPGLGLRLIYFSYDVKMKEKGDIPEGYSVSREKKERFSLILESASTNQTSMYLCASSLSGKYEQYFGPGTRLTVT.

A few counts support this clonotype. The chain is built from TRBV29-1 and TRBJ2-5; possible D gene TRBD1, 5 bases. The CDR3 sequence is 13 residues long. Germline CDR1 SQVTM, CDR2 ANQGSEA. Trimming pared 4 bases from V and 1 base from J, leaving 10 bases between. The CDR3 nucleotides are TGCAGCGTTGTTAGACAGATCCAAGAGACCCAGTACTTC. Encoded protein: CSVVRQIQETQYF.

At least ten counts were recorded for this clonotype. CDR3 protein: CASVRGESTGELFF. CDR3 nucleotide sequence: TGCGCCAGCGTCCGGGGGGAGAGCACCGGGGAGCTGTTTTTT. The chain links TRBV5-1 to TRBJ2-2; 7 bases map to TRBD2. J gave up 4 bases and V 7 bases, and 7 bases lay outside the gene matches. This CDR3 contains 14 residues. The V gene's germline CDR1 is SGHRS and CDR2 YFSETQ.

In this sample, this clonotype turned up a few times. The rearrangement uses TRBV27 and TRBJ2-7; D possibly uses TRBD1 or TRBD2 (5 bases each). This CDR3 spans 18 amino acids. In germline, CDR1 is MNHEY, CDR2 SMNVEV (reference sequence). V was clipped by 4 bases and J by 4 bases, with 26 bases between them. DNA of the CDR3: TGTGCCAGCAGTTCCCTCCTAAAATCCGGGACGGGAAGGTACGAGCAGTACTTC. Residues: CASSSLLKSGTGRYEQYF.

V gene TRBV4-3 combines with J gene TRBJ2-4; 12 positions agree with TRBD2. Germline V CDR1 and CDR2: LGHNA, YSLEER. The CDR3 covers 20 residues. V lost 0 bases to trimming and J lost 0 bases; unmatched junction nucleotides: 9. CDR3 bases: TGCGCCAGCAGCCAAGATCTGCCTAGCGGGAGGGGGGCAGCCAAAAACATTCAGTACTTC. Its protein product is CASSQDLPSGRGAAKNIQYF.

This clonotype was counted between two and nine times. The rearrangement joins TRBV6-1 to TRBJ2-5, with D tentatively TRBD1 or TRBD2 (5 bases each). Per germline, CDR1 MNHNS and CDR2 SASEGT. Trimming cost V 6 bases and J 6 bases, with 17 bases left between them. This CDR3 is built from 14 residues. CDR3 sequence: CASSQMWGSKTQYF. CDR3 DNA sequence: TGTGCCAGCAGCCAAATGTGGGGGAGTAAGACCCAGTACTTC.

This clonotype was seen at least ten times. The chain carries TRBV6-5 and TRBJ2-6, with D possibly being TRBD1 (7 bases). Per the germline V gene, CDR1 is MNHEY and CDR2 is SVGAGI. The V end lost 2 bases, the J end lost 0 bases, and 11 bases lay between the germline ends. This CDR3 has 17 amino acids. The CDR3 is CASSYQGGSSGANVLTF. As DNA, the CDR3 is TGTGCCAGCAGTTACCAGGGGGGCAGCTCTGGGGCCAACGTCCTGACTTTC.

In its sample, this clonotype was seen many times. The chain employs TRBV20-1 and TRBJ2-7; 10 positions match TRBD2. The CDR3 sequence is 13 residues long. V was pared by 3 bases and J by 6 bases, with 5 bases of the junction left unmatched. The germline gives CDR1 DFQATT, CDR2 SNEGSKA (reference sequence). The CDR3 sequence: CSASGTSDFEQYF. In DNA, the CDR3 is TGCAGTGCTAGTGGGACTAGCGACTTCGAGCAGTACTTC.

This clonotype was observed at least ten times. The CDR3 sequence: CASSPRRAYEQYF. The CDR3 region has the DNA TGTGCCAGCTCACCACGAAGAGCCTACGAGCAGTACTTC. The chain joins TRBV18 to TRBJ2-7; D is undetermined. The CDR3 length is 13 residues. The germline V gene has CDR1 KGHSH and CDR2 LQKENI. The V end lost 1 base, the J end lost 2 bases, and 6 bases lay between the germline ends.

This clonotype was counted many times. V is TRBV29-1 and J is TRBJ2-7; 7 bases are shared with TRBD1. This CDR3 comprises 13 residues. Germline CDR1 reads SQVTM; CDR2 reads ANQGSEA. V shed 7 bases, J shed 4 bases, and the junction held 10 bases outside the gene matches. CDR3 loop: CSASTGRVYEQYF. In nucleotides, the CDR3 is TGCAGCGCATCGACAGGGCGGGTTTACGAGCAGTACTTC.

The chain joins TRBV5-1 to TRBJ2-5; TRBD1 agrees at 10 bases. Germline V gene data show CDR1 as SGHRS and CDR2 as YFSETQ. Trimming cost V 4 bases and J 1 base; bases outside gene matches: 4. The CDR3 sequence is 15 residues long. CDR3: CASSRDRGLQETQYF. The DNA for the CDR3 is TGCGCCAGCAGCAGGGACAGGGGCCTCCAAGAGACCCAGTACTTC.

The chain links TRBV6-1 to TRBJ2-7, with 7 bases that match TRBD2. Germline CDR1 and CDR2: MNHNS and SASEGT. V lost 4 bases, J lost 4 bases, and 7 bases stayed unmatched. The CDR3 runs to 14 residues. The CDR3 sequence: CASSVKRGRYEQYF. In DNA form, the CDR3 reads TGTGCCAGCAGTGTTAAGCGGGGTAGATACGAGCAGTACTTC.

This clonotype was counted only a few times. With a much larger clone just one base away, this may be a read error. This chain links TRBV20-1 with TRBJ2-5; no clear D. With 5 bases removed from V and 5 bases from J, the gap between germline ends came to 18 bases. The length of the CDR3 is 14 residues. In germline, CDR1 is DFQATT, CDR2 SNEGSKA (reference sequence). The DNA of the CDR3 is TGCAGTGCTCCCCAACCGCCCCTGGGGGAGACCCAGTACTTC. As protein: CSAPQPPLGETQYF.

V usage is TRBV27 and J usage is TRBJ2-2; 8 nucleotides align to TRBD1. This CDR3 is built from 15 residues. Trimming cost V 7 bases and J 5 bases; bases outside gene matches: 9. Germline loops: CDR1 MNHEY, CDR2 SMNVEV (reference sequence). The CDR3 nucleotides read TGTGCCAGCAAGAGAGAACAGGGGGAAACCGGGGAGCTGTTTTTT. It codes for CASKREQGETGELFF.

The rearrangement joins TRBV10-3 to TRBJ2-7; 11 positions match TRBD1. The CDR3 contains 14 residues. Germline V lookup: CDR1 ENHRY, CDR2 SYGVKD. After removal of 6 bases from V and 3 bases from J, the junction contained 4 bases not matched to a gene. Written as DNA, the CDR3 is TGTGCCATCAGCACCGGGACAGGGGGCTACGAGCAGTACTTC. It is translated as CAISTGTGGYEQYF.

This clonotype was picked up many times. V is TRBV20-1 and J is TRBJ2-2; 10 positions agree with TRBD1. The CDR3 runs 15 residues. CDR1 DFQATT and CDR2 SNEGSKA come from the germline V gene (reference sequence). V shed 6 bases, J shed 5 bases, and the junction held 9 bases outside the gene matches. The chain's CDR3 is CSAPRDRGKTGELFF. For the CDR3, the DNA is TGCAGTGCCCCAAGGGACAGGGGTAAAACCGGGGAGCTGTTTTTT.

This clonotype has a handful of counts. The V gene is TRBV10-1, the J gene TRBJ2-2; 13 bases line up with TRBD2. Germline CDR1 WNHNN, CDR2 SYGVQD (reference sequence). V trimming: 4 bases; J trimming: 5 bases; junction bases outside the gene matches: 4. This CDR3 is 16 amino acids long. The CDR3 DNA reads as TGCGCCAGCAGTGGGACTAGCGGGAGAAGGACCGGGGAGCTGTTTTTT. Encoded protein: CASSGTSGRRTGELFF.

This clonotype was counted a few times. The chain uses TRBV6-1 and TRBJ1-2, with 7 bases lining up with TRBD1. There are 15 residues in the CDR3. The germline CDR1 and CDR2 sequences are MNHNS and SASEGT. The junction had 11 bases not matched to a gene; V was cut back by 6 bases and J by 4 bases. CDR3 sequence reads: CASRPRSTGFYGYTF. CDR3 DNA sequence: TGTGCCAGCAGACCAAGATCGACAGGGTTCTATGGCTACACCTTC.